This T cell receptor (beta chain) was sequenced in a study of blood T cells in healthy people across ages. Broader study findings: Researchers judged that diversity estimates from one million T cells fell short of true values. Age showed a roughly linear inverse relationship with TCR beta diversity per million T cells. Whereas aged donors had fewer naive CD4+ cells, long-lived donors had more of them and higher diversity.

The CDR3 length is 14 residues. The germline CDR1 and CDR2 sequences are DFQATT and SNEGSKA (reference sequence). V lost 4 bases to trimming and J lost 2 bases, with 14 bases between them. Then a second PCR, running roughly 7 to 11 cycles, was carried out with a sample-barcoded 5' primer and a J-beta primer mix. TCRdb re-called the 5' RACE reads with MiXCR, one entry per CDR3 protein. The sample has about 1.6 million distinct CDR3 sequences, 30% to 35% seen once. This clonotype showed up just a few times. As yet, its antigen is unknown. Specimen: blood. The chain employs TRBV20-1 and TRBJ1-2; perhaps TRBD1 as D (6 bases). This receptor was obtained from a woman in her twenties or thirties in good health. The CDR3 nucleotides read TGCAGTGCTATTCTAACAGGGAACAACTATGGCTACACCTTC. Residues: CSAILTGNNYGYTF.